These 25 T cell receptor beta chains share one sample of origin, sequenced in a study of cytomegalovirus exposure and HLA in healthy donors. PCR used 60 Vbeta primers and 13 Jbeta primers. Assay: immunoSEQ multiplex PCR; the TCRdb copy retains only in-frame clones and omits some. Seen here are under 200,000 clones, approximately 80% observed once, and the top ten hold approximately 11%. The sample consisted of PBMCs. These receptors came from a man aged 45-65 years in good health and CMV-seropositive.

V and J are TRBV9 and TRBJ2-1, with TRBD1 identical over 11 bases. V gave up 0 bases and J gave up 8 bases; unmatched junction bases: 7. The CDR3 contains 16 residues. Looked up from germline, CDR1 is SGDLS and CDR2 is YYNGEE. The DNA of the CDR3 is TGTGCCAGCAGCGTAGTGCGGACAGGGGGCAGGGATGAGCAGTTCTTC. Translated: CASSVVRTGGRDEQFF.

This sequence joins TRBV5-1 and TRBJ1-1; 10 nucleotides agree with TRBD1. This CDR3 comprises 14 residues. Germline CDR1 is SGHRS and CDR2 is YFSETQ. Trimming at V came to 0 bases and at J to 4 bases, leaving 0 bases not matched to a gene. The CDR3 loop is CASSLGTGGTEAFF. The DNA for the CDR3 is TGCGCCAGCAGCTTGGGGACAGGGGGCACTGAAGCTTTCTTT.

The rearrangement links TRBV19 to TRBJ1-1, with 7 bases fitting TRBD1. The CDR3 has 13 amino acids. J lost 6 bases, V lost 0 bases, and 1 base had no gene match. Germline lookup yields CDR1 LNHDA and CDR2 SQIVND (reference sequence). CDR3 coding DNA: TGTGCCAGTAGTATAGATCAGGGGGCTGAAGCTTTCTTT. It codes for CASSIDQGAEAFF.

The chain employs TRBV5-1 and TRBJ2-3; TRBD2 is a possible D gene (5 bases). Germline V gene sequence: CDR1 SGHRS, CDR2 YFSETQ. Trimming cost V 4 bases and J 3 bases, with 18 bases left between them. The CDR3 covers 16 residues. The CDR3 sequence is CASSQIAGMGTDTQYF. The CDR3 DNA sequence: TGCGCCAGCAGCCAAATTGCGGGCATGGGAACAGATACGCAGTATTTT.

This clone has a handful of counts. This sequence joins TRBV9 and TRBJ2-2, with 8 bases fitting TRBD2. This CDR3 is 15 amino acids long. From germline, CDR1 is SGDLS and CDR2 YYNGEE. V trimming: 0 bases; J trimming: 7 bases; junction bases outside the gene matches: 5. The CDR3 nucleotides read TGTGCCAGCAGCGTAGCGGGGGGGATCGGCGGGGAGCTGTTTTTT. Its translation: CASSVAGGIGGELFF.

In its sample, this clone was seen a few times. The CDR3 reads CASSPGTGDMNTEAFF. The CDR3 DNA sequence: TGTGCCAGTAGCCCTGGGACAGGTGACATGAACACTGAAGCTTTCTTT. The chain uses TRBV19 and TRBJ1-1; 8 positions match TRBD1. V dropped 6 bases and J dropped 0; count of bases not matched to a gene: 9. Looked up from germline, CDR1 is LNHDA and CDR2 is SQIVND (reference sequence). This CDR3 comprises 16 residues.

The chain employs TRBV6-1 and TRBJ1-2; TRBD1 matches 9 bases. CDR1 is MNHNS, CDR2 SASEGT, per germline. V dropped 1 base and J dropped 4; count of bases not matched to a gene: 10. CDR3 length: 17 amino acids. CDR3 residues: CASSEVDRGFGRYGYTF. The CDR3 DNA reads as TGTGCCAGCAGTGAAGTGGACAGGGGATTCGGGCGCTATGGCTACACCTTC.

The chain employs TRBV18 and TRBJ1-4; maybe TRBD1 (5 bases). The length of the CDR3 is 15 residues. Germline values: CDR1 KGHSH, CDR2 LQKENI. V was trimmed by 2 bases and J by 3 bases, leaving 10 bases between them. The CDR3 DNA reads TGTGCCAGCTCACCAGGGGCAGGATCTAATGAAAAACTGTTTTTT. Its translation: CASSPGAGSNEKLFF.

The V and J genes are TRBV29-1 and TRBJ2-5; a weak D match, TRBD2 (5 bases). CDR1 and CDR2 from the germline V gene are SQVTM and ANQGSEA. The length of the CDR3 is 13 residues. The germline V and J ends were trimmed by 6 bases and 4 bases, with 15 bases remaining between them. This CDR3 reads CSVVEAGGETQYF. CDR3 coding DNA: TGCAGCGTAGTGGAGGCAGGAGGAGAGACCCAGTACTTC.

The rearrangement uses TRBV29-1 and TRBJ2-3; D may be TRBD2 (6 bases). Germline CDR1 is SQVTM and CDR2 is ANQGSEA. Trimming left V 7 bases short and J 8 bases short, with 7 bases between. The CDR3 is 9 amino acids. In DNA, the CDR3 is TGCAGCGCGCGGGGTACGCAGTATTTT. Its protein product is CSARGTQYF.

The gene calls are TRBV5-4 and TRBJ2-5; no reliable D call. The germline V and J ends were trimmed by 0 bases and 2 bases, with 8 bases remaining between them. CDR1 and CDR2 from the germline V gene are SGHNT and YYREEE (reference sequence). The CDR3 length is 14 residues. The CDR3 DNA is TGTGCCAGCAGCTTGGAAGCGCTACAAGAGACCCAGTACTTC. It specifies CASSLEALQETQYF.

The V and J genes are TRBV9 and TRBJ1-4; a weak D match, TRBD1 (6 bases). The V gene lost 0 bases and the J gene lost 7 bases, with 10 bases spanning the gap. Germline V gives CDR1 SGDLS, CDR2 YYNGEE. The CDR3 loop spans 14 amino acids. Here the CDR3 reads CASSVEGVGEKLFF. The CDR3 region has the DNA TGTGCCAGCAGCGTAGAGGGGGTGGGTGAAAAACTGTTTTTT.

J is TRBJ1-1 and V is TRBV7-9; D is undetermined. Between the trimmed V and J ends, which lost 4 bases and 1 base, there was a span of 7 bases. CDR1 is SEHNR, CDR2 FQNEAQ, per germline (reference sequence). The CDR3 has 13 residues. CDR3 amino acids: CASSSVGNTEAFF. CDR3 DNA sequence: TGTGCCAGCAGCTCAGTTGGGAACACTGAAGCTTTCTTT.

The chain couples TRBV7-9 to TRBJ1-4, with D perhaps matching TRBD1 (5 bases). Per the germline V gene, CDR1 is SEHNR and CDR2 is FQNEAQ (reference sequence). The CDR3 runs to 12 residues. V lost 6 bases to trimming and J lost 8 bases, with 10 bases between them. The CDR3 nucleotides read TGTGCCAGCAGTATTAAGGGGGAAAAACTGTTTTTT. This translates into CASSIKGEKLFF.

This rearrangement joins TRBV6-6 to TRBJ2-3; 10 positions agree with TRBD1. CDR1 is MNHNY, CDR2 SVGAGI, per germline (reference sequence). The CDR3 is 15 amino acids. V lost 6 bases, J lost 1 base, and 4 bases stayed unmatched. In DNA form, the CDR3 reads TGTGCCAGCAGCTCCGGGACAGGGGGCACAGATACGCAGTATTTT. It is translated as CASSSGTGGTDTQYF.

CDR3 DNA sequence: TGCGCCAGCAGCCAAAGGCCAGGGGGAGGCACAGATACGCAGTATTTT. It codes for CASSQRPGGGTDTQYF. This sequence joins TRBV4-1 and TRBJ2-3, with 7 bases lining up with TRBD1. Germline V gene sequence: CDR1 MGHRA, CDR2 YSYEKL. The ends lost 2 bases at V and 1 base at J; junction bases unmatched: 6. This CDR3 contains 16 residues.

The chain employs TRBV4-3 and TRBJ2-7; 7 bases align to TRBD2. CDR1 LGHNA and CDR2 YSLEER come from the germline V gene. V dropped 0 bases and J dropped 2; count of bases not matched to a gene: 4. The CDR3 spans 15 residues. Written as DNA, the CDR3 is TGCGCCAGCAGCCAAGAACAGCGGGGTGCCTACGAGCAGTACTTC. Translating it yields CASSQEQRGAYEQYF.

V is TRBV19 and J is TRBJ2-2; 8 bases are a match to TRBD2. This CDR3 contains 16 residues. Germline V gene sequence: CDR1 LNHDA, CDR2 SQIVND (reference sequence). Germline trimming cut 5 bases from V and 6 bases from J; bases unmatched to any gene: 11. CDR3 protein: CASSLPGLGGAGELFF. In DNA form, the CDR3 reads TGTGCCAGTAGTTTACCGGGACTAGGAGGGGCCGGGGAGCTGTTTTTT.

V gene TRBV28 combines with J gene TRBJ1-5, with 7 bases fitting TRBD1. Germline values: CDR1 MDHEN, CDR2 SYDVKM. Trimming cost V 7 bases and J 0 bases; bases outside gene matches: 6. This CDR3 has 15 amino acids. The CDR3 is CASIDRVYSNQPQHF. The CDR3 DNA follows: TGTGCCAGCATCGACAGGGTCTATAGCAATCAGCCCCAGCATTTT.

The chain has TRBV5-1 and TRBJ2-2; D unresolved. V lost 4 bases and J 4 bases, leaving 11 bases between the germline ends. The CDR3 spans 14 residues. The germline CDR1 and CDR2 sequences are SGHRS and YFSETQ. The CDR3, as DNA: TGCGCCAGCAGCCCCCAGCCGGGCACCGGGGAGCTGTTTTTT. Translation: CASSPQPGTGELFF.

This chain joins TRBV6-1 and TRBJ2-7, with TRBD1 matching over 11 bases. The CDR3 runs to 14 residues. CDR1 is MNHNS, CDR2 SASEGT, per germline. The V segment lost 7 bases and the J segment 3 bases; nucleotides outside the gene matches: 5. CDR3 bases: TGTGCCAGCATGGGGACAGGGGGTTACTACGAGCAGTACTTC. This codes for CASMGTGGYYEQYF.

This clone was recorded once. This rearrangement joins TRBV7-2 to TRBJ2-5, with D tentatively TRBD2 (7 bases). Germline V gene lookup returns CDR1 SGHTA and CDR2 FQGNSA. Trimming took off 5 bases at V and 4 bases at J, with 17 bases between the two ends. CDR3 length: 15 amino acids. CDR3 sequence reads: CASSPSAGEGETQYF. The CDR3 nucleotides read TGTGCCAGCAGCCCGTCCGCAGGGGAGGGAGAGACCCAGTACTTC.

V and J are TRBV5-1 and TRBJ2-1; D gene ambiguous. The CDR3 covers 13 residues. The germline V and J ends were trimmed by 5 bases and 6 bases, with 12 bases remaining between them. Looked up from germline, CDR1 is SGHRS and CDR2 is YFSETQ. CDR3 loop: CASRIATGNEQFF. The DNA of the CDR3 is TGCGCCAGCAGGATCGCCACCGGCAATGAGCAGTTCTTC.

The rearrangement uses TRBV5-1 and TRBJ2-2; no reliable D call. This CDR3 spans 16 amino acids. Trimming cost V 0 bases and J 0 bases, with 9 bases left between them. Germline CDR1 and CDR2: SGHRS and YFSETQ. The DNA of the CDR3 is TGCGCCAGCAGCTTGGTTGGCATATCGAACACCGGGGAGCTGTTTTTT. Encoded protein: CASSLVGISNTGELFF.

Turning to this clone: Germline is not matched at one junction end, which may reflect a read error. V is TRBV7-9 and J is TRBJ2-7; 8 nucleotides line up with TRBD1. The CDR3 is 14 residues long. CDR1 and CDR2 from the germline V gene are SEHNR and FQNEAQ (reference sequence). CDR3 protein: CSSSLQLQGDEQYF. In DNA, the CDR3 is TGTTCCAGCAGCTTACAATTACAGGGGGACGAGCAGTACTTC.